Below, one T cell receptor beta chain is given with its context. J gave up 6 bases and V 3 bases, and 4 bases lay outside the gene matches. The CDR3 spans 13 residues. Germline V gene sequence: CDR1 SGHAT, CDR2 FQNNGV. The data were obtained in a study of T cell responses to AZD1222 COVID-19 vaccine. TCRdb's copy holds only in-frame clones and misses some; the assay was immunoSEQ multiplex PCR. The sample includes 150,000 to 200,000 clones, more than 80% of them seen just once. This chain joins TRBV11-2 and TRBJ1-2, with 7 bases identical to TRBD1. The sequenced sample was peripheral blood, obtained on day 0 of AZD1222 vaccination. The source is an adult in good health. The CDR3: CASSLTGSDGYTF. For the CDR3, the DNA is TGTGCCAGCAGCTTGACAGGGAGCGATGGCTACACCTTC.